Listed below are T cell receptor beta chains from one sample, sequenced in a study of blood T cells in healthy people across ages. TCRdb reanalysed the 5' RACE reads using MiXCR and keeps one entry per CDR3 protein. The sample carries around 1,500,000 distinct CDR3 sequences, roughly 40% recorded once. Sequenced sample: blood. Receptor source: a woman under 30 in good health. Both conserved end residues are part of each CDR3. Fields, in order: D gene, V gene, J gene, clone size, CDR3 DNA, CDR3 protein. The D gene is left open where the match is weak. Clone size appears in some rows only: once, few, many, or a class for an expanded clone.

TRBD2	TRBV3-1	TRBJ2-1	NA	TGTGCCAGCAGCCAATGGGTAGTAGCGGGAGGTCTTTTTTCCTACAATGAGCAGTTCTTC	CASSQWVVAGGLFSYNEQFF
TRBD1	TRBV20-1	TRBJ1-1	NA	TGCAGTGCCTTAGACAGGGGAGAAGCTTTCTTT	CSALDRGEAFF
NA	TRBV27	TRBJ1-2	NA	TGTGCCAGCAGTTTATGGGGGGGAGGTGGCTACACCTTC	CASSLWGGGGYTF
TRBD1	TRBV6-1	TRBJ1-2	few	TGTGCCAGCAGTGTTACCGGGACAGCCTTTAACTATGGCTACACCTTC	CASSVTGTAFNYGYTF
TRBD2	TRBV10-2	TRBJ2-3	few	TGCGCCAGCAGTGAGACTACCGCTAGCGGGGCAACAGATACGCAGTATTTT	CASSETTASGATDTQYF
TRBD2	TRBV14	TRBJ2-1	few	TGTGCCAGCAGCCACCTAACTAGCGGGGCTTACAATGAGCAGTTCTTC	CASSHLTSGAYNEQFF
TRBD2	TRBV5-1	TRBJ2-4	NA	TGCGCCAGCAGCTTGGGACGAGCGGGAGCAAGGGAGCAGTACTTC	CASSLGRAGAREQYF
TRBD1	TRBV6-5	TRBJ1-1	NA	TGTGCCAGCAGTTTCCAGGGGGCAGGTACTGAAGCTTTCTTT	CASSFQGAGTEAFF
TRBD2	TRBV12-3/TRBV12-4	TRBJ2-3	NA	TGTGCCAGCAGTTGGGGGGGGAGCACAGATACGCAGTATTTT	CASSWGGSTDTQYF
NA	TRBV6-2/TRBV6-3	TRBJ2-1	few	TGTGCCAGCAGTTACTCGACGGGGAACTCCTACAATGAGCAGTTCTTC	CASSYSTGNSYNEQFF
NA	TRBV3-1	TRBJ2-7	NA	TGTGCCAGCAGCCAAGTACTGAGCGAGCAGTACTTC	CASSQVLSEQYF
NA	TRBV11-2	TRBJ2-7	few	TGTGCCAGCAGCTCTAGGATCTTCTACGAGCAGTACTTC	CASSSRIFYEQYF
TRBD1	TRBV20-1	TRBJ2-3	few	TGCAGTGCTGAGAACAGGGGGCTAGCAGATACGCAGTATTTT	CSAENRGLADTQYF
TRBD2	TRBV20-1	TRBJ2-7	few	TGCAGTGCTAGTACGAGGACTAGCGGGAGCAACGAGCAGTACTTC	CSASTRTSGSNEQYF
TRBD1	TRBV28	TRBJ2-5	NA	TGTGCCAGCACCCCCGAGGGGGCGAGAGAGACCCAGTACTTC	CASTPEGARETQYF
NA	TRBV6-2/TRBV6-3	TRBJ2-5	NA	TGTGCCAGCAGTTATGTGGGGAACCAAGAGACCCAGTACTTC	CASSYVGNQETQYF
NA	TRBV2	TRBJ2-5	NA	TGTGCCAGCAACACAGCTAACCAAGAGACCCAGTACTTC	CASNTANQETQYF
NA	TRBV9	TRBJ2-5	few	TGTGCCAGCAGCGCTACCTCCGCGGCACGAGAAGAGACCCAGTACTTC	CASSATSAAREETQYF
NA	TRBV6-2/TRBV6-3	TRBJ2-7	NA	TGTGCCAGCAGCTGGGCTAGCGATCCCTACGAGCAGTACTTC	CASSWASDPYEQYF
TRBD1	TRBV6-5	TRBJ1-6	few	TGTGCCAGCAGTCGACAGGGGGCTTCCTATAATTCACCCCTCCACTTT	CASSRQGASYNSPLHF
NA	TRBV11-1	TRBJ2-5	NA	TGTGCCAGCAGTTTTCAGGACGCATCTGCACAAGAGACCCAGTACTTC	CASSFQDASAQETQYF
NA	TRBV7-3	TRBJ2-4	once	TGTGCCAGCAGCTTCGGCGGAGGGGACATTCAGTACTTC	CASSFGGGDIQYF
NA	TRBV3-1	TRBJ1-4	NA	TGTGCCAGCACCGATGTTGCAACTAATGAAAAACTGTTTTTT	CASTDVATNEKLFF
NA	TRBV6-5	TRBJ2-5	NA	TGTGCCAGCAGTTACTCCCAACGATCTGAGCTGCCGGGGCAATCGGACCAAGAGACCCAGTACTTC	CASSYSQRSELPGQSDQETQYF
TRBD1	TRBV11-2	TRBJ2-5	NA	TGTGCCAGCAGAAAAGGCGGGACAGGGCACCAAGAGACCCAGTACTTC	CASRKGGTGHQETQYF
TRBD2	TRBV5-6	TRBJ2-3	few	TGTGCCAGCAGCTTACGTAGCGGGGGAGGGACAGATACGCAGTATTTT	CASSLRSGGGTDTQYF
TRBD2	TRBV3-1	TRBJ2-3	NA	TGTGCCAGCAGCACCAGACTAGCGGGGAGCTTGGATACGCAGTATTTT	CASSTRLAGSLDTQYF
NA	TRBV7-2	TRBJ1-5	NA	TGTGCCAGCACGGCGACTAGCGTTCAGCCCCAGCATTTT	CASTATSVQPQHF
NA	TRBV20-1	TRBJ1-1	once	TGCAGTGCGTCGGATCGGATCACTGAAGCTTTCTTT	CSASDRITEAFF
TRBD2	TRBV6-2/TRBV6-3	TRBJ2-5	NA	TGTGCCAGCCAGGTAGCGGGGCACTACTACAATGAGCAGTACTTC	CASQVAGHYYNEQYF
NA	TRBV27	TRBJ1-5	NA	TGTGCCAGCTACGGGGATACCTACAATCAGCCCCAGCATTTT	CASYGDTYNQPQHF
NA	TRBV11-2	TRBJ2-7	NA	TGTGCCAGCAGCTTAGGGGACACCCCCTCCTACGAGCAGTACTTC	CASSLGDTPSYEQYF
NA	TRBV6-6	TRBJ2-2	few	TGTGCCAGCAGTCACCAGGGTGCCGGGGAGCTGTTTTTT	CASSHQGAGELFF
NA	TRBV2	TRBJ2-7	NA	TGTACCAGCAGTGCGCCACAGGGCGGTAGGATTTACGAGCAGTACTTC	CTSSAPQGGRIYEQYF
TRBD2	TRBV5-1	TRBJ2-1	few	TGCGCCAGCAGCCCCGGGACTAGCGGGGGGGCTATCCTCTACAATGAGCAGTTCTTC	CASSPGTSGGAILYNEQFF
NA	TRBV12-3/TRBV12-4	TRBJ1-5	NA	TGTGCCAGCAGCCCCCCGAAGGAGCCCCAGCATTTT	CASSPPKEPQHF
NA	TRBV28	TRBJ2-7	NA	TGTGCCAGCAGTTTACCACAAATTCCCTACGAGCAGTACTTC	CASSLPQIPYEQYF
NA	TRBV30	TRBJ2-5	NA	TGTGCCCGGATCAAGGGGACCCAAGAGACCCAGTACTTC	CARIKGTQETQYF
TRBD2	TRBV7-2	TRBJ2-3	NA	TGTGCCAGCAGCTCCGAGCGGGGTACGCAGTATTTT	CASSSERGTQYF
TRBD1	TRBV27	TRBJ1-2	NA	TGTGCCAGCAGTTTCACAGGGGTCGGCTACACCTTC	CASSFTGVGYTF
TRBD2	TRBV27	TRBJ2-5	NA	TGTGCCAGCAGTTCCCCCGCGGGAGCGGTGTACCAAGAGACCCAGTACTTC	CASSSPAGAVYQETQYF
TRBD1	TRBV20-1	TRBJ2-7	few	TGCAGTGTTACGGGACAGGGGGATATCTACGAGCAGTACTTC	CSVTGQGDIYEQYF
NA	TRBV6-1	TRBJ2-3	many	TGTGCCAGCAGTGAAGGTCTTACAGATACGCAGTATTTT	CASSEGLTDTQYF
NA	TRBV4-1	TRBJ2-2	NA	TGCGCCAGCAGCCTAGGGACACGGAATCCCACCGGGGAGCTGTTTTTT	CASSLGTRNPTGELFF
NA	TRBV7-9	TRBJ2-7	few	TGTGCCAGCAGCCCGACCGGGACGGTAACCTACGAGCAGTACTTC	CASSPTGTVTYEQYF
NA	TRBV5-1	TRBJ1-1	few	TGCGCCAGCACCACTGAACAGGAGAACACTGAAGCTTTCTTT	CASTTEQENTEAFF
NA	TRBV25-1	TRBJ2-3	few	TGTGCCAGCAGTGATGAGGGGTACTCAGATACGCAGTATTTT	CASSDEGYSDTQYF
NA	TRBV5-1	TRBJ1-1	NA	TGCGCCAGCACTCTGTCTGGGAGCAACACTGAAGCTTTCTTT	CASTLSGSNTEAFF